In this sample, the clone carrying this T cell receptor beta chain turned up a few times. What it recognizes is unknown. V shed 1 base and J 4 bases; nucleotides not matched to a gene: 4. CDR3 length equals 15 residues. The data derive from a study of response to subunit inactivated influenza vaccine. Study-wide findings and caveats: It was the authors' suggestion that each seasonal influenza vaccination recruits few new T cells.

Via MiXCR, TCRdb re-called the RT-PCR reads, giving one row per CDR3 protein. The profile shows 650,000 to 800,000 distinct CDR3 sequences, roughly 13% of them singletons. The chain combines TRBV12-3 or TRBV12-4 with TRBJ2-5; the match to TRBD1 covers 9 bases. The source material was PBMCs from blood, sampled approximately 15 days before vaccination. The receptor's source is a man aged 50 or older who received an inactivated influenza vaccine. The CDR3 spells CASSLGTGVGETQYF. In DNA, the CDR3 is TGTGCCAGCAGTTTAGGGACAGGGGTTGGAGAGACCCAGTACTTC.